The 20 T cell receptor beta chains below come from one sample, sequenced in a study of regulatory T cells in long-lasting Graves disease. The TCR beta library used iRepertoire HTBI primers with Arm-PCR amplification of CDR3. One entry per CDR3 protein, called by TCRdb with MiXCR from the multiplex PCR reads. The sample lists hundreds of thousands of distinct CDR3 sequences, around 20% occurring once. Time point in this sample: persistent/refractory GD, antithyroid drugs over 5 years with positive TRAb. After RNA was extracted from PBMCs, the TCR library was made from it. This specimen consisted of peripheral blood mononuclear cells (PBMCs), obtained when the disease was refractory, from a patient treated with antithyroid drugs. These receptor sequences come from a female donor with Graves disease.

This clonotype was seen at least ten times. The chain employs TRBV6-9 and TRBJ2-7; 12 bases match TRBD2. The CDR3 totals 15 residues. V lost 4 bases, J lost 4 bases, and 5 bases stayed unmatched. Germline CDR1 is MNHGY and CDR2 is SVAAGI. The CDR3, as DNA: TGTGCCAGCAGTTTCCCCGGGACTAGCGGGTACGAGCAGTACTTC. This gives the protein CASSFPGTSGYEQYF.

With regard to this clonotype: A much more abundant neighbour one base away suggests this may be a read error. The rearrangement links TRBV11-1 to TRBJ2-7, with D perhaps TRBD2 (6 bases). Germline V gene lookup returns CDR1 SGHAT and CDR2 FQDESV (reference sequence). V lost 5 bases, J lost 2 bases, and 16 bases lay in between. The CDR3 contains 15 residues. CDR3 DNA: TGTGCCAGCAGCCTTCCTCTAGCGAACCCCTACGAGCAGTACTTC. Translated, it gives CASSLPLANPYEQYF.

This clonotype showed up just a few times. The CDR3 DNA reads as TGCAGCGCCTCTCCCAACAGGGGCCGTTATGGCTACACCTTC. Residues: CSASPNRGRYGYTF. The genes are TRBV29-1 and TRBJ1-2; TRBD1 matches 7 bases. J gave up 5 bases and V 7 bases, and 13 bases lay outside the gene matches. The germline V gene encodes CDR1 SQVTM and CDR2 ANQGSEA. This CDR3 has 14 residues.

This chain joins TRBV7-6 and TRBJ2-7; the match to TRBD1 covers 12 bases. The germline V gene has CDR1 SGHVS and CDR2 FNYEAQ. Trimming took 5 bases from V and 6 from J; bases not matched to a gene: 11. CDR3 length equals 16 residues. In DNA form, the CDR3 reads TGTGCCAGCAGCGCATACGCGGGACAGGGGGCTCGCGAGCAGTACTTC. Amino acids: CASSAYAGQGAREQYF.

This clonotype was picked up a small number of times. The chain joins TRBV6-2 or TRBV6-3 to TRBJ1-5; D might be TRBD1 (5 bases). This CDR3 has 16 amino acids. Germline V CDR1 and CDR2: MNHEY, SVGEGT. The V and J ends lost 2 bases and 8 bases respectively, with 19 bases between them. The CDR3 nucleotides are TGTGCCAGCAGTTACCAAATGGACATCGCGGAAAAGCCCCAGCATTTT. Translation gives CASSYQMDIAEKPQHF.

This clonotype has at least ten counts. The rearrangement links TRBV28 to TRBJ2-7; D uncertain. Germline V lookup: CDR1 MDHEN, CDR2 SYDVKM. The V end lost 4 bases, the J end lost 7 bases, and 11 bases lay between the germline ends. The CDR3 has 12 residues. The CDR3 DNA sequence: TGTGCCAGCAGTTACAGACCCCGGGAGCAGTACTTC. Its translation: CASSYRPREQYF.

The chain combines TRBV12-3 or TRBV12-4 with TRBJ1-2, with 7 bases identical to TRBD1. The CDR3 is made up of 13 amino acids. Losses at the gene ends were 6 bases for V and 6 bases for J; bases not matched to a gene: 7. CDR3 loop: CASRTGDGDGYTF. In DNA, the CDR3 is TGTGCCAGCAGAACAGGGGACGGTGATGGCTACACCTTC.

This clonotype was counted once. V usage is TRBV14 and J usage is TRBJ2-7, with 10 bases fitting TRBD1. CDR3 length equals 16 residues. From germline, CDR1 is SGHDN and CDR2 FVKESK. The V and J ends lost 3 bases and 7 bases, in that order; junction bases with no gene match: 12. CDR3 sequence: CASSQTTGTGDDEQYF. The CDR3 DNA follows: TGTGCCAGCAGCCAGACAACCGGGACAGGGGATGATGAGCAGTACTTC. Full variable domain (rest looked up from reference TRBV14 and TRBJ2-7): EAGVTQFPSHSVIEKGQTVTLRCDPISGHDNLYWYRRVMGKEIKFLLHFVKESKQDESGMPNNRFLAERTGGTYSTLKVQPAELEDSGVYFCASSQTTGTGDDEQYFGPGTRLTVT.

In this sample, this clonotype turned up many times. The V gene is TRBV3-1, the J gene TRBJ2-7; D is unresolved. Germline CDR1 reads LGHDT; CDR2 reads YNNKEL (reference sequence). The CDR3 is 16 residues long. V lost 0 bases and J lost 0, with 12 bases in between. CDR3 sequence (DNA): TGTGCCAGCAGCCAAGATTTCGGACCGCACTCCTACGAGCAGTACTTC. This encodes CASSQDFGPHSYEQYF.

J is TRBJ2-6 and V is TRBV7-3; TRBD2 is a possible D gene (7 bases). There are 19 residues in the CDR3. V was pared by 1 base and J by 0 bases, with 16 bases between. In germline, CDR1 is SGHTA, CDR2 FQGTGA. CDR3 nucleotide sequence: TGTGCCAGCAGCTTAATAGGGGGGGAAGGGAACTCTGGGGCCAACGTCCTGACTTTC. Translated: CASSLIGGEGNSGANVLTF.

Remarks on this clonotype: Given a much more abundant clone one base away, this may be a read error. CDR3: CASGEFKGTDTQYF. The CDR3 DNA is TGTGCCAGCGGGGAATTCAAGGGCACAGATACGCAGTATTTT. The chain is built from TRBV2 and TRBJ2-3; D gene ambiguous. V dropped 8 bases and J dropped 1 base, with 13 bases sitting between them. This CDR3 region has 14 residues. In germline, CDR1 is SNHLY, CDR2 FYNNEI.

The chain combines TRBV29-1 with TRBJ2-3; 10 bases align to TRBD2. This CDR3 spans 16 amino acids. V lost 4 bases to trimming and J lost 1 base; unmatched junction nucleotides: 8. Germline values: CDR1 SQVTM, CDR2 ANQGSEA. The CDR3 loop reads CSVVASGSFGTDTQYF. The DNA for the CDR3 is TGCAGCGTTGTCGCTAGCGGGAGCTTCGGCACAGATACGCAGTATTTT.

This clonotype was picked up a small number of times. The gene calls are TRBV24-1 and TRBJ2-7, with 8 positions matching TRBD2. The CDR3 spans 17 residues. Trimming took 1 base from V and 5 from J; bases not matched to a gene: 12. Germline lookup yields CDR1 KGHDR and CDR2 SFDVKD. CDR3 nucleotide sequence: TGTGCCACCAGTGATTTAATTCCTAAGCGGGAGATTAACGAGCAGTACTTC. Translation: CATSDLIPKREINEQYF.

The rearrangement joins TRBV5-5 to TRBJ2-1; TRBD2 aligns across 16 bases. The J segment lost 8 bases and the V segment lost 3 bases, leaving 11 bases of the junction unmatched. In germline, CDR1 is SGHKS, CDR2 YYEKEE (reference sequence). This CDR3 contains 18 residues. Written as DNA, the CDR3 is TGTGCCAGCAGCTCCGGGACTAGCGGGAGGGCTCGGGGGGATGAGCAGTTCTTC. Its protein is CASSSGTSGRARGDEQFF. The whole variable domain, remainder taken from reference TRBV5-5 and TRBJ2-1, is DAGVTQSPTHLIKTRGQQVTLRCSPISGHKSVSWYQQVLGQGPQFIFQYYEKEERGRGNFPDRFSARQFPNYSSELNVNALLLGDSALYLCASSSGTSGRARGDEQFFGPGTRLTVL.

This clonotype has a handful of counts. The V gene is TRBV5-1, the J gene TRBJ2-1, with 11 bases aligning to TRBD2. CDR3 length equals 16 residues. The V segment lost 4 bases and the J segment 8 bases; nucleotides outside the gene matches: 11. Germline CDR1 is SGHRS and CDR2 is YFSETQ. The CDR3 reads CASSASSSGRRDEQFF. Written as DNA, the CDR3 is TGCGCCAGCAGCGCTTCATCTAGCGGGAGGCGAGATGAGCAGTTCTTC.

The genes are TRBV7-9 and TRBJ2-3, with 8 bases fitting TRBD2. V dropped 2 bases and J dropped 1; count of bases not matched to a gene: 23. Germline lookup yields CDR1 SEHNR and CDR2 FQNEAQ (reference sequence). The CDR3 has 22 residues. CDR3 bases: TGTGCCAGCAGCTTATCGGCGGGAGCGGGGGTTCTCGTCCATTCCGGCACAGATACGCAGTATTTT. Translated: CASSLSAGAGVLVHSGTDTQYF.

This clonotype was counted a few times. V and J are TRBV7-6 and TRBJ1-1, with D hard to call. From germline, CDR1 is SGHVS and CDR2 FNYEAQ. Trimming pared 1 base from V and 3 bases from J, leaving 12 bases between. The CDR3 contains 15 residues. Written as DNA, the CDR3 is TGTGCCAGCAGCTTAGAGGCAGCCCGCGACACTGAAGCTTTCTTT. Translation gives CASSLEAARDTEAFF.

There are many counts of this clonotype. The rearrangement joins TRBV28 to TRBJ2-5; D gene unclear. Germline assignment: CDR1 MDHEN and CDR2 SYDVKM. V lost 4 bases, J lost 0 bases, and 6 bases lay in between. This CDR3 is built from 13 residues. CDR3 loop: CASSYIYQETQYF. The DNA of the CDR3 is TGTGCCAGCAGTTACATATACCAAGAGACCCAGTACTTC.

The chain is built from TRBV19 and TRBJ1-1; D is unresolved. The CDR3 has 13 residues. Germline CDR1 and CDR2: LNHDA and SQIVND (reference sequence). The germline V and J ends were trimmed by 1 base and 7 bases, with 10 bases remaining between them. The CDR3 sequence: CASSIVWTDEAFF. The CDR3 DNA reads TGTGCCAGTAGTATAGTTTGGACGGATGAAGCTTTCTTT.

The rearrangement joins TRBV6-2 or TRBV6-3 to TRBJ1-5, with D uncertain. Germline V gene lookup returns CDR1 MNHEY and CDR2 SVGEGT. V gave up 7 bases and J gave up 6 bases, with 13 bases separating them. The CDR3 has 13 residues. DNA of the CDR3: TGTGCCAGCAAGCTATCTTCCAGTCAGCCCCAGCATTTT. Amino acid sequence: CASKLSSSQPQHF.